The 27 T cell receptor beta chains below were found in one sample sequenced in a study of T cells in Graves' hyperthyroidism and ophthalmopathy. Researchers amplified the TCR beta CDR3 regions from RNA transcripts. TCR CDR3 underwent first-round RT-PCR with the HTBI primer set. A single record per CDR3 protein comes from TCRdb applying MiXCR to the multiplex PCR reads. The table shows about 300,000 distinct CDR3 sequences, with roughly a fifth occurring only once. The sequenced sample consisted of blood. Receptors were obtained from a man aged 45-65 years with Graves' ophthalmopathy.

This clonotype was seen repeatedly, ten times or more. The rearrangement uses TRBV7-2 and TRBJ1-1, with D possibly being TRBD1 (6 bases). The V gene lost 5 bases and the J gene lost 6 bases, with 16 bases spanning the gap. This CDR3 comprises 14 residues. CDR1 and CDR2 from the germline V gene are SGHTA and FQGNSA. CDR3 loop: CASSLLETGSEAFF. In nucleotides, the CDR3 is TGTGCCAGCAGCCTCCTAGAAACAGGGTCTGAAGCTTTCTTT.

This clonotype was seen repeatedly, ten times or more. V is TRBV2 and J is TRBJ1-5; D is possibly TRBD1 (6 bases). There are 12 residues in the CDR3. Germline assignment: CDR1 SNHLY and CDR2 FYNNEI. Trimming took 8 bases from V and 11 from J, leaving 16 bases between them. Here the CDR3 DNA reads TGTGCCAGCGGAGGGGGGGTAGGGACCCAGCATTTT. It translates to CASGGGVGTQHF.

This clonotype showed up many times. An end of the junction differs from the germline gene, which may be a read error. The chain links TRBV3-1 to TRBJ2-7; no firm D call. This CDR3 spans 11 amino acids. CDR1 is LGHDT, CDR2 YNNKEL, per germline (reference sequence). The CDR3 sequence is CVSSQGREQYF. The CDR3 DNA sequence: TGTGTCAGCAGCCAAGGTCGCGAGCAGTACTTC.

This clonotype was picked up many times. V gene TRBV20-1 combines with J gene TRBJ2-3; 8 positions match TRBD2. Per the germline V gene, CDR1 is DFQATT and CDR2 is SNEGSKA (reference sequence). CDR3 length: 16 amino acids. The V segment lost 0 bases and the J segment 3 bases; nucleotides outside the gene matches: 8. The chain's CDR3 is CSARDALAGLTDTQYF. The CDR3 nucleotides read TGCAGTGCTAGAGACGCTCTAGCGGGTCTTACAGATACGCAGTATTTT.

This clonotype occurred many times. The chain recombines TRBV9 with TRBJ2-7; 10 bases are a match to TRBD2. V trimming: 4 bases; J trimming: 7 bases; junction bases outside the gene matches: 11. The germline V gene encodes CDR1 SGDLS and CDR2 YYNGEE. The CDR3 loop spans 15 amino acids. DNA for the CDR3: TGTGCCAGCAGCCCGCTAGCGGGAGAGTCGGGAGAGCAGTACTTC. Translated, it gives CASSPLAGESGEQYF. Using reference TRBV9 and TRBJ2-7 for the parts outside the CDR3, the full variable domain is DSGVTQTPKHLITATGQRVTLRCSPRSGDLSVYWYQQSLDQGLQFLIQYYNGEERAKGNILERFSAQQFPDLHSELNLSSLELGDSALYFCASSPLAGESGEQYFGPGTRLTVT.

This clonotype was detected only a few times. The chain couples TRBV24-1 to TRBJ2-1, with unresolved D. Germline V gives CDR1 KGHDR, CDR2 SFDVKD. The CDR3 runs 14 residues. Trimming removed 3 bases at V and 4 bases at J, with 9 bases between. CDR3 protein: CATSDGTVYNEQFF. In nucleotides, the CDR3 is TGTGCCACCAGTGATGGAACAGTGTACAATGAGCAGTTCTTC.

A note on this clonotype: This clone may be a read error of a much larger clone one base away. The chain carries TRBV20-1 and TRBJ2-3; D perhaps matches TRBD1 (6 bases). Germline V gives CDR1 DFQATT, CDR2 SNEGSKA (reference sequence). This CDR3 is built from 16 residues. CDR3 bases: TGCAGTGCTAGACGGCTGGGGGCGCGTCCCACAGCTACGCAGTATTTT. Protein sequence: CSARRLGARPTATQYF.

The genes are TRBV5-5 and TRBJ2-6; D gene uncertain. Deletions cut 0 bases from V and 4 bases from J, with 11 bases between. This CDR3 is 16 amino acids long. CDR1 is SGHKS and CDR2 is YYEKEE in the germline V gene (reference sequence). The CDR3 DNA reads as TGTGCCAGCAGCTTGGCGGACCTCCGCGGGGCCAACGTCCTGACTTTC. Translation gives CASSLADLRGANVLTF.

This clonotype occurred many times. This chain connects TRBV12-3 or TRBV12-4 to TRBJ2-3; 8 positions match TRBD2. The CDR3 is made up of 14 amino acids. Losses at the gene ends were 2 bases for V and 5 bases for J; bases not matched to a gene: 3. The CDR3, as DNA: TGTGCCAGCAGTTTAACCGGGAGGGGAGATACGCAGTATTTT. As protein: CASSLTGRGDTQYF.

The chain carries TRBV6-4 and TRBJ2-7, with D hard to call. Germline assignment: CDR1 MRHNA and CDR2 SNTAGT. V was cut by 5 bases and J by 2 bases, with 16 bases left in between. CDR3 length: 15 amino acids. The CDR3 sequence: CASSPNQDTPYEQYF. DNA of the CDR3: TGTGCCAGCAGTCCCAATCAGGATACTCCCTACGAGCAGTACTTC.

This clonotype was recorded many times. The CDR3 sequence is CASSVGQAGRPQPQHF. CDR3 sequence (DNA): TGTGCCAGCAGTGTTGGACAGGCAGGGAGGCCACAGCCCCAGCATTTT. This rearrangement joins TRBV28 to TRBJ1-5; 7 positions agree with TRBD1. Germline trimming cut 5 bases from V and 7 bases from J; bases unmatched to any gene: 14. Per the germline V gene, CDR1 is MDHEN and CDR2 is SYDVKM. CDR3 length: 16 residues.

This clonotype was observed at least ten times. The chain is built from TRBV12-3 or TRBV12-4 and TRBJ1-2; the D is unclear. The CDR3 has 15 residues. Deletions cut 1 base from V and 0 bases from J, with 9 bases between. CDR3 coding DNA: TGTGCCAGCAGTTTAGACGACCTAACTAACTATGGCTACACCTTC. Translated, it gives CASSLDDLTNYGYTF.

A word on this clonotype: A single base separates this from a much larger clone, so it may be a read error. This chain joins TRBV6-1 and TRBJ1-5, with TRBD1 as a possible D gene (6 bases). Germline assignment: CDR1 MNHNS and CDR2 SASEGT. Trimming stripped 1 base from V and 12 bases from J, with 28 bases between. CDR3 length: 18 amino acids. The chain's CDR3 is CASSEGGGRVGARWHQHF. CDR3 coding DNA: TGTGCCAGCAGTGAAGGGGGGGGCAGGGTAGGAGCGCGATGGCACCAGCATTTT.

The gene calls are TRBV2 and TRBJ2-5, with 9 bases fitting TRBD2. The V gene's germline CDR1 is SNHLY and CDR2 FYNNEI. The CDR3 loop spans 14 amino acids. V trimming: 6 bases; J trimming: 2 bases; junction bases outside the gene matches: 4. The CDR3 nucleotides are TGTGCCAGCAGGGCGACTAGCGGACAAGAGACCCAGTACTTC. It is translated as CASRATSGQETQYF.

The V and J genes are TRBV6-1 and TRBJ2-5; 14 positions agree with TRBD2. Germline V gene data show CDR1 as MNHNS and CDR2 as SASEGT. The CDR3 is made up of 17 amino acids. V trimming: 6 bases; J trimming: 5 bases; junction bases outside the gene matches: 11. CDR3 bases: TGTGCCAGCAGGCGGGGACTAGCGGGAGTCCAGACCGAGACCCAGTACTTC. Translated: CASRRGLAGVQTETQYF.

This clonotype has at least ten counts. This chain connects TRBV7-3 to TRBJ2-7; no firm D call. The CDR3 contains 13 residues. Germline V gene lookup returns CDR1 SGHTA and CDR2 FQGTGA. V shed 2 bases and J shed 7 bases, with 12 bases lying between them. CDR3 amino acids: CASSLQVKGEQYF. CDR3 sequence (DNA): TGTGCCAGCAGCTTACAGGTCAAAGGGGAGCAGTACTTC.

The chain is built from TRBV9 and TRBJ2-3, with 9 nucleotides matching TRBD2. This CDR3 has 17 amino acids. J lost 3 bases, V lost 4 bases, and 12 bases had no gene match. Germline values: CDR1 SGDLS, CDR2 YYNGEE. The CDR3 DNA sequence: TGTGCCAGCAGCCCATACCTGACTAGCGGAATAACAGATACGCAGTATTTT. This translates into CASSPYLTSGITDTQYF.

The chain carries TRBV19 and TRBJ1-5; D gene uncertain. Germline assignment: CDR1 LNHDA and CDR2 SQIVND (reference sequence). CDR3 length: 14 amino acids. V lost 3 bases to trimming and J lost 7 bases, with 13 bases between them. The CDR3 loop is CASSMKALPQPQHF. Written as DNA, the CDR3 is TGTGCCAGTAGTATGAAGGCATTACCACAGCCCCAGCATTTT.

In this sample, this clonotype turned up many times. This chain links TRBV12-3 or TRBV12-4 with TRBJ2-2; D unresolved. The CDR3 is 13 residues long. The ends were cut back, 6 bases at V and 3 bases at J, with 8 bases in the middle. The CDR3 DNA follows: TGTGCCAGCAGACATCGGTACACCGGGGAGCTGTTTTTT. Translation gives CASRHRYTGELFF.

This chain joins TRBV5-5 and TRBJ2-2; D remains ambiguous. The ends were cut back, 0 bases at V and 4 bases at J, with 7 bases in the middle. In germline, CDR1 is SGHKS, CDR2 YYEKEE (reference sequence). The CDR3 totals 14 residues. The CDR3 is CASSLAPGTGELFF. In nucleotides, the CDR3 is TGTGCCAGCAGCTTGGCACCGGGCACCGGGGAGCTGTTTTTT.

A few counts support this clonotype. The rearrangement uses TRBV12-3 or TRBV12-4 and TRBJ2-1, with 9 bases lining up with TRBD2. The V and J ends lost 6 bases and 9 bases, in that order; junction bases with no gene match: 12. This CDR3 region has 15 residues. The CDR3 DNA sequence: TGTGCCAGCAGCCCAAAGGGACTAGCAGCCTTTGAGCAGTTCTTC. It specifies CASSPKGLAAFEQFF.

The rearrangement uses TRBV9 and TRBJ1-4; 9 bases agree with TRBD1. In germline, CDR1 is SGDLS, CDR2 YYNGEE. V trimming: 2 bases; J trimming: 5 bases; junction bases outside the gene matches: 4. The CDR3 runs 15 residues. CDR3 region: CASSVRDRANEKLFF. CDR3 nucleotide sequence: TGTGCCAGCAGCGTCCGGGACAGGGCGAATGAAAAACTGTTTTTT. Looking up the rest from reference TRBV9 and TRBJ1-4 gives the full variable domain: DSGVTQTPKHLITATGQRVTLRCSPRSGDLSVYWYQQSLDQGLQFLIQYYNGEERAKGNILERFSAQQFPDLHSELNLSSLELGDSALYFCASSVRDRANEKLFFGSGTQLSVL.

This clonotype appeared a few times. The chain couples TRBV4-2 to TRBJ2-7; TRBD2 matches 11 bases. The junction had 7 bases not matched to a gene; V was cut back by 6 bases and J by 3 bases. The CDR3 spans 15 residues. Germline V gene lookup returns CDR1 LGHNA and CDR2 YNFKEQ. The CDR3 loop is CASSDPGLADYEQYF. The CDR3 DNA reads as TGTGCCAGCAGTGATCCGGGACTAGCGGACTACGAGCAGTACTTC.

This clonotype was detected ten times or more. V and J are TRBV28 and TRBJ2-7; D gene uncertain. The V end was cut by 3 bases, the J end by 5 bases, with 11 bases between. Germline values: CDR1 MDHEN, CDR2 SYDVKM. The CDR3 has 13 amino acids. CDR3 sequence (DNA): TGTGCCAGCAGTTTGGTACAAGGCGACGAGCAGTACTTC. Residues: CASSLVQGDEQYF.

In this sample, this clonotype turned up a few times. The chain recombines TRBV7-9 with TRBJ1-2; the D gene is possibly TRBD1 (5 bases). Per germline, CDR1 SEHNR and CDR2 FQNEAQ (reference sequence). The ends were cut back, 3 bases at V and 0 bases at J, with 29 bases in the middle. The CDR3 sequence is 21 residues long. CDR3 nucleotides: TGTGCCAGCAGCTTCCCAGGGAGACTACCGTCCCCTTCGCCAGCTAACTATGGCTACACCTTC. This translates into CASSFPGRLPSPSPANYGYTF.

The sample holds many counts of this clonotype. The J gene is TRBJ2-6, the V gene TRBV6-2 or TRBV6-3; D gene unclear. The length of the CDR3 is 14 residues. Trimming stripped 8 bases from V and 0 bases from J, with 8 bases between. CDR1 MNHEY and CDR2 SVGEGT come from the germline V gene. CDR3 loop: CASLGFSGANVLTF. The CDR3 nucleotides read TGTGCCAGCCTTGGATTCTCTGGGGCCAACGTCCTGACTTTC.

Turning to this clonotype: The junction differs from germline at one of its ends, possibly a read error. This sequence joins TRBV7-9 and TRBJ2-7; possible D gene TRBD1, 6 bases. Germline V lookup: CDR1 SEHNR, CDR2 FQNEAQ (reference sequence). The CDR3 length is 15 residues. CDR3 sequence: CAGSMGATSSYEQYF. CDR3 sequence (DNA): TGTGCCGGCAGCATGGGGGCCACCAGCTCCTACGAGCAGTACTTC.